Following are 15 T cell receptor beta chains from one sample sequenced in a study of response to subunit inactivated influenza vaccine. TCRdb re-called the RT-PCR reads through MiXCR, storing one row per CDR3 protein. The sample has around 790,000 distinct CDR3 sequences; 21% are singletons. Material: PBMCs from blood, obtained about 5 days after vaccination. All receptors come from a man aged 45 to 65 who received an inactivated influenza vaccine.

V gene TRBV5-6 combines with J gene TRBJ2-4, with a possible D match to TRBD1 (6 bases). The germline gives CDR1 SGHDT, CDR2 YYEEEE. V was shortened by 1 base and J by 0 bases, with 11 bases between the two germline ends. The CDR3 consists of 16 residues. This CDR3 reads CASSLWTVLAKNIQYF. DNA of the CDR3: TGTGCCAGCAGCTTGTGGACAGTCCTAGCCAAAAACATTCAGTACTTC.

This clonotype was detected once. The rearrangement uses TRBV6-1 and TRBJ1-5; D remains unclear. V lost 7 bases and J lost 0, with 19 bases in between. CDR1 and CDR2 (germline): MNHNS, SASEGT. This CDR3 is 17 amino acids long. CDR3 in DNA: TGTGCCAGCAACGTACTTATAGGAAGTGATAGCAATCAGCCCCAGCATTTT. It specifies CASNVLIGSDSNQPQHF.

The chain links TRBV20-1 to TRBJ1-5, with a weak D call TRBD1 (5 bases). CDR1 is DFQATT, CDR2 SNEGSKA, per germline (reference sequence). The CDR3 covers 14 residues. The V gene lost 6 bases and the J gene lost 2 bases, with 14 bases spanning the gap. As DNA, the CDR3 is TGCAGTGCAGAAGACAGTCCGCGCAATCAGCCCCAGCATTTT. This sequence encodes CSAEDSPRNQPQHF.

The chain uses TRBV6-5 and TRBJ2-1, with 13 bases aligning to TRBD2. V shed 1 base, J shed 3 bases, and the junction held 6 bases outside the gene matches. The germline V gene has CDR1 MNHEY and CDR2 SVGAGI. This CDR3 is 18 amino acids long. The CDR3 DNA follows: TGTGCCAGCAGTTACTTAGGACTAGCGGGAGTGCTCTACAATGAGCAGTTCTTC. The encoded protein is CASSYLGLAGVLYNEQFF.

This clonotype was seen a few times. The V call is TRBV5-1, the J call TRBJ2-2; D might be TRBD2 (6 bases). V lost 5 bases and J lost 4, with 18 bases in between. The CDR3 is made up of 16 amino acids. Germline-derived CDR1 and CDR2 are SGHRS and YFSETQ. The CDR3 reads CASRAEVGGGTGELFF. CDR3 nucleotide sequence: TGCGCCAGCAGAGCCGAGGTCGGGGGAGGCACCGGGGAGCTGTTTTTT.

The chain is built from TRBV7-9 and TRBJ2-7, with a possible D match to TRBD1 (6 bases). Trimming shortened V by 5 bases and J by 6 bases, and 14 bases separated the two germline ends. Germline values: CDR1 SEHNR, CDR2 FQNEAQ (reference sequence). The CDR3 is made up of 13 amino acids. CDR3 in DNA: TGTGCCAGCAGCCCGACAGGTCCCTCCGAGCAGTACTTC. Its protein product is CASSPTGPSEQYF.

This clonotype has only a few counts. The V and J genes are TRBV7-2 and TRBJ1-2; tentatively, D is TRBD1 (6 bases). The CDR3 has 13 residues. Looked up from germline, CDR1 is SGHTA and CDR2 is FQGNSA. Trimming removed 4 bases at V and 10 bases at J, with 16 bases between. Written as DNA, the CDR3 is TGTGCCAGCAGCTCCTCGTACAGGGATTTCTACACCTTC. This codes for CASSSSYRDFYTF.

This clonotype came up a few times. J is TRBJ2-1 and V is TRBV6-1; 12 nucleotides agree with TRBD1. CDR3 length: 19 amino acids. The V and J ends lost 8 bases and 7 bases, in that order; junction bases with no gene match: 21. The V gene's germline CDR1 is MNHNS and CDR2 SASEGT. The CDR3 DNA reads TGTGCCAGCCAGGTGCAGTGGTGGCAGGGACAGGGGGCGCAGAATGAGCAGTTCTTC. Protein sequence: CASQVQWWQGQGAQNEQFF.

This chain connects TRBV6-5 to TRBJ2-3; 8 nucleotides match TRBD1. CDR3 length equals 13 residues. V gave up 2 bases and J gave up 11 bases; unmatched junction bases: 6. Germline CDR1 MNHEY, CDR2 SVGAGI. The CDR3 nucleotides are TGTGCCAGCAGTTACGCAGGGGGCGAGGGGCAGTATTTT. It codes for CASSYAGGEGQYF.

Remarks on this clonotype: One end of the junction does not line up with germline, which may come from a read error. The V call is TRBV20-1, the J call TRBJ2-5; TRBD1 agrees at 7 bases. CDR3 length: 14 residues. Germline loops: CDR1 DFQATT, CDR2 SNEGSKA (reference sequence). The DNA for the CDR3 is TGCAGTGCTAGACAAGGGACAGCTAAAGAGACCGAGTACTTC. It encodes CSARQGTAKETEYF.

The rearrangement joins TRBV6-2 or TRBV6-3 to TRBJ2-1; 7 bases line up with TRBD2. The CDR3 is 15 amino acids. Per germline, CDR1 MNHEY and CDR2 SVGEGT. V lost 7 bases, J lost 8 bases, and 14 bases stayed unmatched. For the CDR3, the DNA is TGTGCCAGCATAGGTCGGGGGGTCGCGACCGATGAGCAGTTCTTC. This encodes CASIGRGVATDEQFF.

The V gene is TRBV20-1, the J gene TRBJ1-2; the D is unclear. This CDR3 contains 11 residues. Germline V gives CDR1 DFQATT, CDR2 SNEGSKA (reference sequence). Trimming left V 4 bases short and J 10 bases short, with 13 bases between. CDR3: CSANYLGDYTF. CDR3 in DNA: TGCAGTGCTAATTATCTTGGTGACTACACCTTC.

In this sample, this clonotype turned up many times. This chain's CDR3 is CSALGTEQETQYF. The CDR3 nucleotides are TGCAGTGCTCTGGGGACAGAACAAGAGACCCAGTACTTC. The chain joins TRBV20-1 to TRBJ2-5; TRBD1 agrees at 7 bases. Germline CDR1 is DFQATT and CDR2 is SNEGSKA (reference sequence). This CDR3 has 13 residues. Losses at the gene ends were 5 bases for V and 2 bases for J; bases not matched to a gene: 5.

Written as DNA, the CDR3 is TGTGCCAGCAGCTCGCAGACAGGGCCCTATGGCTACACCTTC. Residues: CASSSQTGPYGYTF. This chain joins TRBV7-2 and TRBJ1-2; 7 nucleotides match TRBD1. The germline V gene has CDR1 SGHTA and CDR2 FQGNSA. V was pared by 4 bases and J by 4 bases, with 6 bases of the junction left unmatched. This CDR3 spans 14 amino acids.

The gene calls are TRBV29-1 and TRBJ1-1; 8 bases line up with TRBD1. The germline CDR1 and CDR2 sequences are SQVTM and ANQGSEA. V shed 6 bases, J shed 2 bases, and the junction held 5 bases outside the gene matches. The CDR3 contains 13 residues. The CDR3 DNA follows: TGCAGCGTAGCAGGGGGCGTAAACACTGAAGCTTTCTTT. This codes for CSVAGGVNTEAFF. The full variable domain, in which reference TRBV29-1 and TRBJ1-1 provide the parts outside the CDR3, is SAVISQKPSRDICQRGTSLTIQCQVDSQVTMMFWYRQQPGQSLTLIATANQGSEATYESGFVIDKFPISRPNLTFSTLTVSNMSPEDSSIYLCSVAGGVNTEAFFGQGTRLTVV.